This TCR beta chain appears in the sequencing data of a study of OX40 agonist ivuxolimab in advanced cancers. Findings of the study overall: Both CD4+ and CD8+ T cell populations in blood had undergone clonal expansion by week 6 at 0.1 to 3.0 mg/kg.

V was pared by 5 bases and J by 7 bases, with 13 bases of the junction left unmatched. The V gene's germline CDR1 is MNHEY and CDR2 SMNVEV (reference sequence). This CDR3 is 16 amino acids long. This table comes from immunoSEQ multiplex PCR, and its TCRdb copy is limited to in-frame clones, with some not included. The repertoire holds about 96,000 clones, less than 85% seen once, with around 5.8% in the top ten. Comment on this clone: Its antigen remains unidentified.

The chain recombines TRBV27 with TRBJ2-4, with 8 positions matching TRBD1. The source was CD4+ or CD8+ T cells sorted from blood, collected in a trial of the OX40 agonist ivuxolimab. The sequence came from an adult with an advanced solid tumor such as melanoma, head and neck, liver or kidney cancer. The CDR3 DNA reads TGTGCCAGCAGTCTTGGCGCGGACAGGGTTACGAACATTCAGTACTTC. Protein: CASSLGADRVTNIQYF.